Below, 27 T cell receptor beta chains from the same sample are listed, as sequenced in a study of CD8+ T cells in alopecia areata. TCR sequencing used cDNA made by reverse transcription of extracted RNA. Generated by immunoSEQ multiplex PCR, the TCRdb table keeps only in-frame clones and is missing some. The sample was found to contain some 4,000 clones, and every one recurs. CD4, CD8alpha, NKG2D, NKG2ACE and other markers guided sorting of pooled cutaneous lymph node cells. The material sequenced was CD8+ T cells sorted from a lymph node. These receptors came from a C3H/HeJ mouse with alopecia areata. Mice of this strain are of MHC haplotype H2-k.

This clone came up many times. Here the gene names and germline are mouse. The CDR3 end lies 4 residues beyond the end of the read and is filled in from the germline J gene. This chain uses TRBV31 with TRBJ2-7, with 9 bases matching TRBD2. Germline values: CDR1 GKSSPN, CDR2 SITVG. The CDR3 is 15 amino acids. V lost 3 bases, J lost 0 bases, and 6 bases stayed unmatched. CDR3 residues: CAWSDDWGSSYEQYF. The CDR3 DNA, read in part, is TGTGCCTGGAGCGACGACTGGGGGAGCTCCTAT.

This clone was seen ten or more times. All gene names here are mouse names. Partial CDR3 DNA: TGTGCCAGCAGTATCGAGGGGCAAGAC. Translating gives CASSIEGQD. The whole CDR3 is CASSIEGQDTQYF. V and J are TRBV19 and TRBJ2-5, with D perhaps TRBD1 (5 bases). The CDR3 is cut off 4 residues early in the read; its end comes from the germline J gene. The CDR3 consists of 13 residues. The V and J ends lost 2 bases and 3 bases respectively, with 7 bases between them. The germline gives CDR1 FNHDT, CDR2 SITEND (reference sequence).

At least ten counts were recorded for this clone. Each gene name is a mouse one. The CDR3 end falls 4 residues outside the read, so it is completed with the germline J gene. The rearrangement links TRBV13-3 to TRBJ1-2; perhaps TRBD1 as D (6 bases). V shed 1 base and J shed 0 bases, with 10 bases lying between them. The CDR3 extends over 15 amino acids. Per the germline V gene, CDR1 is NNHDY and CDR2 is SYVADS. The covered CDR3 bases are TGTGCCAGCAGTGATATGGGACAAGCAAACTCC. This translates into CASSDMGQANS. The whole CDR3 is CASSDMGQANSDYTF.

This clone was seen at least ten times. Germline and genes here are mouse. Sequencing ends 4 residues short of the CDR3 end; the germline J gene provides the rest. V and J are TRBV5 and TRBJ2-7, with D possibly TRBD2 on 6 matching bases. Germline CDR1 reads LGHNA; CDR2 reads YNLKQL (reference sequence). The V end lost 0 bases, the J end lost 2 bases, and 8 bases lay between the germline ends. The CDR3 is made up of 14 amino acids. CDR3 DNA (partial): TGTGCCAGCAGCCAAGATGGGGGTCCCTAT. This encodes CASSQDGGPY. From start to end, the CDR3 is CASSQDGGPYEQYF.

This clone was recorded a few times. Gene labels here are mouse ones. The CDR3 protein is CAWSPTGANTGQLYF. The part of the CDR3 DNA that was read is TGTGCCTGGAGTCCGACTGGGGCAAACACCGGG. The V gene is TRBV31, the J gene TRBJ2-2, with 8 bases lining up with TRBD2. The sequenced fragment ends 4 residues before the CDR3 boundary, so the rest is inferred from the germline J gene. Losses at the gene ends were 1 base for V and 0 bases for J; bases not matched to a gene: 1. The CDR3 length is 15 residues. The germline CDR1 and CDR2 sequences are GKSSPN and SITVG.

This clone occurred many times. Gene names refer to mouse genes. The read finishes 4 residues shy of the CDR3 end, and the germline J gene is used to complete it. V usage is TRBV13-3 and J usage is TRBJ2-7, with 8 positions matching TRBD2. V was clipped by 2 bases and J by 3 bases; unmatched bases: 10. The CDR3 loop spans 16 amino acids. The germline V gene encodes CDR1 NNHDY and CDR2 SYVADS. The chain's CDR3 is CASSDPSAGLDYEQYF. CDR3 DNA (partial): TGTGCCAGCAGTGACCCCTCCGCGGGACTGGACTAT.

This clone was recorded many times. Mouse germline and gene names are used. The DNA ends 4 residues before the CDR3 does, and the rest of the CDR3 is filled in from the germline J gene. This chain joins TRBV31 and TRBJ2-3, with D perhaps matching TRBD2 (6 bases). Germline CDR1 and CDR2: GKSSPN and SITVG. V was shortened by 0 bases and J by 2 bases, with 15 bases between the two germline ends. The CDR3 contains 16 residues. CDR3 amino acids: CAWSLGVWGSAETLYF. CDR3 bases read: TGTGCCTGGAGTCTAGGGGTGTGGGGGTCTGCAGAA.

This clone was seen at least ten times. Gene names and germline match the mouse. The CDR3 end falls 4 residues outside the read, so it is completed with the germline J gene. V and J are TRBV19 and TRBJ2-7, with TRBD2 matching over 7 bases. Germline assignment: CDR1 FNHDT and CDR2 SITEND (reference sequence). The CDR3 is 13 amino acids. The sequenced CDR3 bases are TGTGCCAGCAGTATTCTGGGGGAATAT. Translating it yields CASSILGEY. The full CDR3 sequence reads CASSILGEYEQYF.

As to this clone: Gene names refer to mouse genes. The missing CDR3 end, 4 residues past where the read stops, is filled in from the germline J gene. V gene TRBV4 combines with J gene TRBJ2-7; TRBD2 matches 10 bases. The CDR3 runs to 15 residues. Germline V gene lookup returns CDR1 LGHDT and CDR2 YNNKQL (reference sequence). The V gene end was trimmed by 4 bases and the J gene end by 0 bases; junction bases not matched to a gene: 3. CDR3 DNA, as far as it was read: TGTGCCAGCAGCTCCGGACTGGGGGCCTCCTAT. This translates into CASSSGLGASY. The CDR3 in full is CASSSGLGASYEQYF.

This clone came up many times. Mouse gene names and germline throughout. The read ends 4 residues early relative to the CDR3; the germline J gene fills the gap. The J gene is TRBJ2-7, the V gene TRBV1; no firm D call. CDR3 length: 11 amino acids. With 3 bases removed from V and 3 bases from J, the gap between germline ends came to 3 bases. In germline, CDR1 is NSQYPW, CDR2 LRSPGD (reference sequence). CDR3 loop: CTCSAHYEQYF. The covered CDR3 bases are TGCACCTGCAGTGCCCACTAT.

This clone is termed medium-sized. Germline and genes: mouse. The read falls 4 residues short of the CDR3 end, and the missing part is taken from the germline J gene. J is TRBJ1-1 and V is TRBV17, with TRBD1 matching 7 bases. Per the germline V gene, CDR1 is MNHDT and CDR2 is YYDKIL. The ends lost 6 bases at V and 0 bases at J; junction bases unmatched: 4. This CDR3 is built from 14 residues. The CDR3 here is CASSPGTANTEVFF. The covered CDR3 bases are TGTGCTAGCAGCCCGGGGACAGCAAACACA.

This clone is large (0.1 to 1%) within its sample. Gene names and germline match the mouse. The missing CDR3 end, 4 residues past where the read stops, is filled in from the germline J gene. The V call is TRBV1, the J call TRBJ2-1, with 10 bases aligning to TRBD2. Trimming removed 4 bases from V and 1 base from J; junction bases left unmatched: 1. The germline gives CDR1 NSQYPW, CDR2 LRSPGD (reference sequence). This CDR3 region has 15 residues. This CDR3 reads CTCSEDWGNYAEQFF. Partial CDR3 DNA: TGCACCTGCAGTGAGGACTGGGGGAACTATGCT.

This clone was detected many times. The genes are named according to mouse. The sequenced fragment ends 4 residues before the CDR3 boundary, so the rest is inferred from the germline J gene. This sequence joins TRBV13-1 and TRBJ1-1; 7 nucleotides agree with TRBD1. The CDR3 runs 14 residues. V gave up 5 bases and J gave up 4 bases; unmatched junction bases: 8. CDR1 is NSHNY, CDR2 SYGAGN, per germline. The CDR3 here is CASRPTGEGTEVFF. The DNA read from the CDR3 is TGTGCCAGCAGGCCTACAGGGGAAGGCACA.

By share, this clone ranks as medium-sized (0.01 to 0.1%). The listed genes are named as in mouse. Read sequence stops 3 residues before the CDR3 end, and the germline J gene provides the missing end. This rearrangement joins TRBV19 to TRBJ1-6; TRBD1 might be the D (6 bases). TRBJ1-6 qualifies as an ORF whose function is uncertain. V lost 5 bases, J lost 4 bases, and 10 bases lay in between. From germline, CDR1 is FNHDT and CDR2 SITEND (reference sequence). This CDR3 region has 14 residues. The CDR3 region is CASRPGTYNSPLYF. CDR3 DNA (partial): TGTGCCAGCAGGCCCGGGACATATAATTCGCCC.

Concerning this clone itself: Mouse germline and gene names are used. The DNA ends 4 residues before the CDR3 does, and the rest of the CDR3 is filled in from the germline J gene. In the same sample, other DNA sequences code for this CDR3. The V and J genes are TRBV1 and TRBJ2-1; weak D call: TRBD2 (6 bases). From germline, CDR1 is NSQYPW and CDR2 LRSPGD (reference sequence). This CDR3 spans 16 amino acids. Trimming removed 0 bases at V and 4 bases at J, with 13 bases between. CDR3 DNA (partial): TGCACCTGCAGTGCAGATGGAGGGCTGGGGTATGCT. This sequence encodes CTCSADGGLGYA. The CDR3 in its entirety is CTCSADGGLGYAEQFF.

This clone is medium-sized within its sample. Gene names denote mouse genes. The read ends 4 residues early relative to the CDR3; the germline J gene fills the gap. The chain has TRBV13-1 and TRBJ2-2; D might be TRBD2 (6 bases). CDR1 is NSHNY, CDR2 SYGAGN, per germline. Trimming removed 3 bases from V and 3 bases from J, with 6 bases in between. This CDR3 region has 13 residues. This CDR3 reads CASSGTDTGQLYF. The sequenced part of the CDR3 DNA is TGTGCCAGCAGTGGGACTGACACCGGG.

This clone was picked up many times. Germline and genes: mouse. With the read ending 4 residues before the CDR3 end, the germline J gene is used to fill in that end. The J gene is TRBJ2-3, the V gene TRBV13-1, with 8 bases lining up with TRBD2. Germline CDR1 is NSHNY and CDR2 is SYGAGN. The J segment lost 0 bases and the V segment lost 3 bases, leaving 3 bases of the junction unmatched. This CDR3 is built from 15 residues. Partial CDR3 DNA: TGTGCCAGCAGTGGGACTGGGTCTAGTGCAGAA. Encoded protein: CASSGTGSSAE. The entire CDR3 reads CASSGTGSSAETLYF.

Comments on this clone: Gene labels here are mouse ones. From the germline J gene comes the end of the CDR3, since the read stops 4 residues before it. The chain has TRBV14 and TRBJ1-1; weak D call: TRBD1 (5 bases). The CDR3 runs to 13 residues. CDR1 and CDR2 (germline): SGHDT, FRDEAV. V was clipped by 9 bases and J by 4 bases, with 16 bases between them. The sequenced part of the CDR3 DNA is TGTGCCATAAGAGGGGATGCAAGCACA. Translating it yields CAIRGDAST. The whole CDR3 sequence is CAIRGDASTEVFF.

This clone was observed a handful of times. The gene symbols are mouse symbols. CDR3 region: CTCSASISAETLYF. The CDR3 bases that were read are TGCACCTGCAGTGCATCCATTAGTGCAGAA. The gene calls are TRBV1 and TRBJ2-3, with D unresolved. The CDR3 end falls 4 residues outside the read, so it is completed with the germline J gene. Trimming took 2 bases from V and 0 from J, leaving 6 bases between them. The CDR3 has 14 amino acids. The germline V gene has CDR1 NSQYPW and CDR2 LRSPGD (reference sequence).

This clone appeared many times. The genes and germline here are from mouse. The read terminates 4 residues ahead of where the CDR3 ends, so the germline J gene completes it. The chain carries TRBV19 and TRBJ2-1; 14 positions agree with TRBD2. The CDR3 runs 17 residues. The germline gives CDR1 FNHDT, CDR2 SITEND (reference sequence). V shed 2 bases, J shed 4 bases, and the junction held 5 bases outside the gene matches. CDR3 DNA (partial): TGTGCCAGCAGTATTGGAGGGACTGGGGGGGCGTATGCT. Translation: CASSIGGTGGAYA. The entire CDR3 sequence reads CASSIGGTGGAYAEQFF.

By sample fraction, this clone is medium-sized (0.01 to 0.1%). Each gene name is a mouse one. The read terminates 4 residues before the CDR3 end, so the remaining end is supplied by the germline J gene. The gene calls are TRBV17 and TRBJ2-3; D may be TRBD1 (5 bases). Germline loops: CDR1 MNHDT, CDR2 YYDKIL. This CDR3 contains 18 residues. Trimming shortened V by 0 bases and J by 0 bases, and 16 bases separated the two germline ends. This CDR3 reads CASSRDQGKGNSAETLYF. CDR3 bases read: TGTGCTAGCAGTAGAGATCAAGGAAAGGGGAATAGTGCAGAA.

This clone was detected many times. Mouse germline and gene names are used. The CDR3 is cut off 4 residues early in the read; its end comes from the germline J gene. The genes are TRBV14 and TRBJ1-1; 10 bases map to TRBD1. J lost 1 base, V lost 5 bases, and 5 bases had no gene match. The length of the CDR3 is 15 residues. Germline V gene sequence: CDR1 SGHDT, CDR2 FRDEAV. The covered CDR3 bases are TGTGCCAGCAGACCCGACAGGGGGCGAAACACA. Translated, it gives CASRPDRGRNT. The full CDR3 protein is CASRPDRGRNTEVFF.

This clone has a count of ten or more. Genes and germline are mouse. The read gets to within 4 residues of the CDR3 end, and the germline J gene fills in the rest. The chain has TRBV19 and TRBJ2-5; no reliable D call. Germline loops: CDR1 FNHDT, CDR2 SITEND (reference sequence). V lost 4 bases and J 0 bases, leaving 6 bases between the germline ends. The CDR3 is made up of 13 amino acids. CDR3 bases read: TGTGCCAGCAGTTCAATTAACCAAGAC. This gives the protein CASSSINQD. The whole CDR3 region reads CASSSINQDTQYF. The complete variable domain, with remaining parts taken from reference TRBV19 and TRBJ2-5, reads GGIITQTPKFLIGQEGQKLTLKCQQNFNHDTMYWYRQDSGKGLRLIYYSITENDLQKGDLSEGYDASREKKSSFSLTVTSAQKNEMAVFLCASSSINQDTQYFGPGTRLLVL.

With regard to this clone: Germline and genes here are mouse. The read finishes 4 residues shy of the CDR3 end, and the germline J gene is used to complete it. The rearrangement uses TRBV13-3 and TRBJ2-1, with 12 bases identical to TRBD1. Germline-derived CDR1 and CDR2 are NNHDY and SYVADS. CDR3 length equals 14 residues. CDR3 in amino acids: CASRAGTGGAEQFF. The sequenced CDR3 bases are TGTGCCAGCAGGGCCGGGACAGGGGGCGCT.

This clone occurred many times. Mouse gene names and germline throughout. The sequenced fragment ends 4 residues before the CDR3 boundary, so the rest is inferred from the germline J gene. The genes are TRBV13-3 and TRBJ2-2; TRBD2 agrees at 9 bases. Looked up from germline, CDR1 is NNHDY and CDR2 is SYVADS. CDR3 length: 15 amino acids. Trimming removed 6 bases from V and 1 base from J; junction bases left unmatched: 4. The sequenced CDR3 bases are TGTGCCAGCATCGGGACTGGGATAAACACCGGG. This gives the protein CASIGTGINTG. The complete CDR3 protein is CASIGTGINTGQLYF.

This clone showed up many times. The gene names here belong to mouse. The observed sequence ends 4 residues before the CDR3 terminus, with the missing tail filled in from the germline J gene. The chain employs TRBV13-2 and TRBJ2-2; D is perhaps TRBD1 (6 bases). Germline-derived CDR1 and CDR2 are NNHNN and SYGAGS (reference sequence). V gave up 3 bases and J gave up 2 bases, with 8 bases separating them. This CDR3 comprises 14 residues. The CDR3 DNA, read in part, is TGTGCCAGCGGTGGGGGACATAACACCGGG. Amino acid sequence: CASGGGHNTG. The entire CDR3 sequence reads CASGGGHNTGQLYF.

This clone was counted at least ten times. The gene symbols are mouse symbols. The missing CDR3 end, 4 residues past where the read stops, is filled in from the germline J gene. The chain has TRBV13-1 and TRBJ1-2; TRBD1 is a possible D gene (6 bases). CDR1 is NSHNY and CDR2 is SYGAGN in the germline V gene. The CDR3 is 14 residues long. The V gene lost 5 bases and the J gene lost 0 bases, with 11 bases spanning the gap. The covered CDR3 bases are TGTGCCAGCAGCGGGACAAGCCCAAACTCC. Translating it yields CASSGTSPNS. The full CDR3 protein reads CASSGTSPNSDYTF.